The 32 T cell receptor beta chains reported below all come from one sample, sequenced in a study of control samples from healthy donors and cancer patients (dated by TCRdb to about 2020). Library preparation employed the immunoSEQ multiplex PCR assay. In its TCRdb copy, this immuneACCESS table keeps in-frame sequences only and misses some clones. Where compared with another copy, unresolved V genes explain less than half of these, and the others have no known cause. The table for this sample lists thousands of clones; around three quarters of them were counted only once. The ten largest clones take up 16% of the sample. The material sequenced was formalin-fixed, paraffin-embedded tissue. The receptors stem from a male donor with melanoma.

This clone was seen a few times. The genes are TRBV5-1 and TRBJ2-7; 7 positions match TRBD1. J gave up 2 bases and V 4 bases, and 6 bases lay outside the gene matches. From germline, CDR1 is SGHRS and CDR2 YFSETQ. The CDR3 runs 14 residues. CDR3 nucleotide sequence: TGCGCCAGCAGCATTGACAGGGAGACCTACGAGCAGTACTTC. Translation gives CASSIDRETYEQYF.

Comments on this clone: At one end, the junction sequence differs from germline, possibly due to a read error. Here the CDR3 reads CTSSPRTGGLDGYTF. DNA for the CDR3: TGTACCAGCAGTCCCCGGACAGGGGGCCTCGATGGCTACACCTTC. V usage is TRBV6-4 and J usage is TRBJ1-2, with 11 bases lining up with TRBD1. This CDR3 spans 15 amino acids. CDR1 is MRHNA, CDR2 SNTAGT, per germline.

This clone was seen a few times. The chain uses TRBV7-6 and TRBJ2-5, with 13 bases lining up with TRBD2. The CDR3 has 16 amino acids. V gave up 5 bases and J gave up 2 bases; unmatched junction bases: 5. Germline V CDR1 and CDR2: SGHVS, FNYEAQ. This CDR3 reads CASSPQLAGGQETQYF. The CDR3 bases are TGTGCCAGCAGCCCCCAACTAGCGGGGGGGCAAGAGACCCAGTACTTC.

V usage is TRBV7-8 and J usage is TRBJ1-5, with D perhaps TRBD1 (6 bases). Trimming cost V 7 bases and J 4 bases, with 14 bases left between them. In germline, CDR1 is SGHVS, CDR2 FQNEAQ. The CDR3 extends over 14 amino acids. CDR3 nucleotides: TGTGCCAGCACCCTAGGGGGGCCTAATCAGCCCCAGCATTTT. Encoded protein: CASTLGGPNQPQHF.

This rearrangement joins TRBV21-1 to TRBJ2-7. TRBV21-1 is designated a pseudogene. The CDR3 consists of 14 residues. The CDR3 sequence: CASSKDPPAYEQYV. In DNA form, the CDR3 reads TGTGCCAGCAGCAAAGACCCACCTGCCTACGAGCAGTACGTC.

V is TRBV5-1 and J is TRBJ2-1; D possibly corresponds to TRBD2 (6 bases). The V gene lost 0 bases and the J gene lost 7 bases, with 11 bases spanning the gap. The CDR3 is 14 residues long. Germline assignment: CDR1 SGHRS and CDR2 YFSETQ. The CDR3 spells CASSLGSRENEQFF. The CDR3 DNA reads TGCGCCAGCAGCTTGGGATCCCGGGAGAATGAGCAGTTCTTC.

Only a few counts were recorded for this clone. This chain connects TRBV9 to TRBJ2-1, with a possible D match to TRBD2 (9 bases). Germline V gene data show CDR1 as SGDLS and CDR2 as YYNGEE. CDR3 length equals 13 residues. The V gene lost 7 bases and the J gene lost 8 bases, with 16 bases spanning the gap. DNA for the CDR3: TGTGCCAGCGCAGGGGGCGGGAGGGATGAGCAGTTCTTC. As protein: CASAGGGRDEQFF.

As to this clone: An end of the junction differs from the germline gene, which may be a read error. The V gene is TRBV30, the J gene TRBJ1-5; TRBD1 aligns across 8 bases. This CDR3 region has 16 residues. The germline gives CDR1 GTSNPN, CDR2 SVGIG (reference sequence). The CDR3 loop reads CAWSGRTGPINQLQHF. Here the CDR3 DNA reads TGTGCCTGGAGTGGCCGGACAGGGCCGATTAATCAGCTCCAGCATTTT.

The V gene is TRBV7-9, the J gene TRBJ2-3; D not resolved. CDR1 SEHNR and CDR2 FQNEAQ come from the germline V gene (reference sequence). The CDR3 extends over 14 amino acids. Trimming removed 11 bases at V and 0 bases at J, with 15 bases between. The chain's CDR3 is CARSGGGSTDTQYF. DNA of the CDR3: TGTGCCCGGTCTGGTGGCGGTAGCACAGATACGCAGTATTTT.

This clone showed up just a few times. The V call is TRBV27, the J call TRBJ2-7; D gene ambiguous. V lost 6 bases and J 2 bases, leaving 14 bases between the germline ends. This CDR3 has 14 residues. Germline CDR1 is MNHEY and CDR2 is SMNVEV (reference sequence). CDR3 sequence: CASSSSIPPYEQYV. CDR3 in DNA: TGTGCCAGCAGCTCTTCGATCCCTCCCTACGAGCAGTACGTC.

The chain links TRBV10-3 to TRBJ1-5, with D maybe TRBD1 (5 bases). Germline CDR1 and CDR2: ENHRY and SYGVKD. V was shortened by 10 bases and J by 2 bases, with 15 bases between the two germline ends. The CDR3 length is 14 residues. CDR3 region: CATSDTTGNQPQHF. Written as DNA, the CDR3 is TGTGCCACCTCGGACACGACGGGCAATCAGCCCCAGCATTTT.

The CDR3 reads CASSVGRDRAYNEQFF. The CDR3 DNA sequence: TGTGCCAGCAGCGTAGGTCGGGACAGGGCCTACAATGAGCAGTTCTTC. The chain carries TRBV9 and TRBJ2-1, with 9 bases matching TRBD1. V lost 0 bases to trimming and J lost 2 bases; unmatched junction nucleotides: 3. The CDR3 runs to 16 residues. CDR1 is SGDLS, CDR2 YYNGEE, per germline. Using reference TRBV9 and TRBJ2-1 for the parts outside the CDR3, the full variable domain is DSGVTQTPKHLITATGQRVTLRCSPRSGDLSVYWYQQSLDQGLQFLIQYYNGEERAKGNILERFSAQQFPDLHSELNLSSLELGDSALYFCASSVGRDRAYNEQFFGPGTRLTVL.

This clone occurred a few times. The sample holds other DNA sequences that translate to the same CDR3. V is TRBV11-3 and J is TRBJ2-2; 8 bases agree with TRBD2. Trimming cost V 5 bases and J 5 bases; bases outside gene matches: 7. This CDR3 region has 15 residues. Germline lookup yields CDR1 SGHNT and CDR2 YENEEA. As DNA, the CDR3 is TGTGCCAGCAGCCTCGGGACTAGGAGGACCGGGGAGCTGTTTTTT. Encoded protein: CASSLGTRRTGELFF.

This chain uses TRBV28 with TRBJ1-2, with D perhaps TRBD1 (5 bases). Germline V CDR1 and CDR2: MDHEN, SYDVKM. CDR3 length: 14 residues. The V and J ends lost 6 bases and 6 bases respectively, with 17 bases between them. The CDR3 region is CASRPAIQGDGYTF. Written as DNA, the CDR3 is TGTGCCAGCAGGCCAGCAATTCAGGGTGATGGCTACACCTTC.

This clone was seen only once. The rearrangement uses TRBV5-5 and TRBJ1-3; D is possibly TRBD1 (6 bases). Trimming pared 5 bases from V and 0 bases from J, leaving 9 bases between. The CDR3 is 14 amino acids. Germline CDR1 reads SGHKS; CDR2 reads YYEKEE (reference sequence). The CDR3 sequence: CASRRGISGNTIYF. CDR3 DNA sequence: TGTGCCAGCAGGAGGGGGATCTCTGGAAACACCATATATTTT.

The chain joins TRBV28 to TRBJ1-2; a weak D match, TRBD1 (5 bases). The CDR3 is 12 residues long. Between the trimmed V and J ends, which lost 6 bases and 3 bases, there was a span of 8 bases. Germline V lookup: CDR1 MDHEN, CDR2 SYDVKM. The CDR3 region has the DNA TGTGCCAGCAGCCCCAGGGACTATGGCTACACCTTC. It encodes CASSPRDYGYTF.

The rearrangement joins TRBV6-6 to TRBJ1-5, with D unresolved. Germline lookup yields CDR1 MNHNY and CDR2 SVGAGI (reference sequence). Deletions cut 5 bases from V and 0 bases from J, with 14 bases between. This CDR3 spans 16 amino acids. The chain's CDR3 is CASSGGGQISNQPQHF. CDR3 nucleotides: TGTGCCAGCAGTGGCGGAGGCCAGATTAGCAATCAGCCCCAGCATTTT.

This chain uses TRBV4-3 with TRBJ2-5; no definite D call. V shed 1 base and J shed 5 bases, with 8 bases lying between them. The CDR3 length is 13 residues. The germline V gene encodes CDR1 LGHNA and CDR2 YSLEER. The CDR3 loop is CASSQGASETQYF. The CDR3 nucleotides are TGCGCCAGCAGCCAAGGGGCCTCGGAGACCCAGTACTTC.

The chain joins TRBV7-9 to TRBJ1-5; D unresolved. V was clipped by 1 base and J by 5 bases, with 18 bases between them. CDR1 is SEHNR and CDR2 is FQNEAQ in the germline V gene (reference sequence). This CDR3 has 17 amino acids. The CDR3: CASSLVAGTWVDQPQHF. The CDR3, as DNA: TGTGCCAGCAGCTTAGTAGCTGGCACCTGGGTCGATCAGCCCCAGCATTTT.

This clone was seen only once. The chain couples TRBV29-1 to TRBJ1-1, with D maybe TRBD1 (6 bases). Germline V gene lookup returns CDR1 SQVTM and CDR2 ANQGSEA. Trimming removed 3 bases from V and 1 base from J, with 12 bases in between. The CDR3 spans 14 residues. CDR3 bases: TGCAGCGTTGATATAAGGGGGGGGAACACTGAAGCTTTCTTT. Encoded protein: CSVDIRGGNTEAFF.

In the case of this clone: The sample holds other DNA sequences that translate to the same CDR3. This rearrangement joins TRBV29-1 to TRBJ1-5; tentative D call: TRBD1 (5 bases). CDR1 is SQVTM and CDR2 is ANQGSEA in the germline V gene. This CDR3 has 13 amino acids. V shed 2 bases and J shed 7 bases, with 12 bases lying between them. CDR3 nucleotides: TGCAGCGTTGAATTCTCGGGGGACCAGCCCCAGCATTTT. It encodes CSVEFSGDQPQHF.

The chain joins TRBV4-1 to TRBJ1-1, with a tentative D call TRBD1 (6 bases). Germline CDR1 MGHRA, CDR2 YSYEKL. V was clipped by 4 bases and J by 5 bases, with 17 bases between them. The CDR3 sequence is 15 residues long. CDR3 in amino acids: CASSPDRGGGTEAFF. CDR3 coding DNA: TGCGCCAGCAGCCCCGACCGGGGAGGGGGAACTGAAGCTTTCTTT.

This clone has only one observation. J is TRBJ2-1 and V is TRBV11-2; 7 bases fit TRBD2. This CDR3 has 13 residues. V trimming: 5 bases; J trimming: 7 bases; junction bases outside the gene matches: 5. Looked up from germline, CDR1 is SGHAT and CDR2 is FQNNGV. CDR3 DNA: TGTGCCAGCAGCGGGGGGGTTTCTAATGAGCAGTTCTTC. Translation gives CASSGGVSNEQFF. Combining the CDR3 with reference TRBV11-2 and TRBJ2-1 gives the whole variable domain EAGVAQSPRYKIIEKRQSVAFWCNPISGHATLYWYQQILGQGPKLLIQFQNNGVVDDSQLPKDRFSAERLKGVDSTLKIQPAKLEDSAVYLCASSGGVSNEQFFGPGTRLTVL.

This clone was observed once. The rearrangement links TRBV2 to TRBJ2-1; 9 nucleotides match TRBD2. CDR1 SNHLY and CDR2 FYNNEI come from the germline V gene. The CDR3 has 14 amino acids. Trimming at V came to 5 bases and at J to 8 bases, leaving 7 bases not matched to a gene. The CDR3: CASSQERGVHEQFF. The CDR3 nucleotides are TGTGCCAGCAGTCAGGAGCGGGGGGTCCATGAGCAGTTCTTC.

The V gene is TRBV5-5, the J gene TRBJ2-5; 8 bases map to TRBD1. After removal of 4 bases from V and 4 bases from J, the junction contained 6 bases not matched to a gene. The CDR3 has 14 amino acids. Germline CDR1 SGHKS, CDR2 YYEKEE (reference sequence). In nucleotides, the CDR3 is TGTGCCAGCAGCCCACAAGACAGGGGAGAGACCCAGTACTTC. Translated, it gives CASSPQDRGETQYF. The full variable domain, completed using reference TRBV5-5 and TRBJ2-5, is DAGVTQSPTHLIKTRGQQVTLRCSPISGHKSVSWYQQVLGQGPQFIFQYYEKEERGRGNFPDRFSARQFPNYSSELNVNALLLGDSALYLCASSPQDRGETQYFGPGTRLLVL.

This clone was picked up one time. This chain connects TRBV5-4 to TRBJ2-1; possible D gene TRBD2, 6 bases. The length of the CDR3 is 12 residues. Between the trimmed V and J ends, which lost 4 bases and 7 bases, there was a span of 9 bases. Germline assignment: CDR1 SGHNT and CDR2 YYREEE (reference sequence). CDR3 region: CASSRSGNEQFF. CDR3 sequence (DNA): TGTGCCAGCAGCCGTAGCGGAAATGAGCAGTTCTTC.

The V and J genes are TRBV7-6 and TRBJ2-1, with 12 nucleotides matching TRBD2. Germline CDR1 SGHVS, CDR2 FNYEAQ. The V and J ends lost 5 bases and 3 bases, in that order; junction bases with no gene match: 14. The CDR3 loop spans 19 amino acids. CDR3 amino acids: CASSQKGLAGLGFYNEQFF. The DNA for the CDR3 is TGTGCCAGCAGCCAAAAAGGACTAGCGGGACTTGGGTTCTACAATGAGCAGTTCTTC.

The chain links TRBV12-3 or TRBV12-4 to TRBJ1-3; D not resolved. The CDR3 consists of 12 residues. V was shortened by 3 bases and J by 4 bases, with 4 bases between the two germline ends. The CDR3 region has the DNA TGTGCCAGCAGTTTTGCCGGAAACACCATATATTTT. This codes for CASSFAGNTIYF.

This clone was observed a single time. V is TRBV4-3 and J is TRBJ1-2, with D possibly being TRBD1 (5 bases). The CDR3 consists of 17 residues. Germline-derived CDR1 and CDR2 are LGHNA and YSLEER. The ends were cut back, 4 bases at V and 2 bases at J, with 20 bases in the middle. CDR3 coding DNA: TGCGCCAGCAGCCCGAACCCTCCGGGACGGGGCAACTATGGCTACACCTTC. Amino acids: CASSPNPPGRGNYGYTF.

The genes are TRBV7-7 and TRBJ2-2; 7 positions agree with TRBD1. Germline V gives CDR1 SSHAT, CDR2 FNYEAQ (reference sequence). Germline trimming cut 4 bases from V and 0 bases from J; bases unmatched to any gene: 2. The CDR3 sequence is 15 residues long. The CDR3 region has the DNA TGTGCCAGCAGCTCCACAGGGGCGAACACCGGGGAGCTGTTTTTT. This codes for CASSSTGANTGELFF.

The V and J genes are TRBV7-8 and TRBJ2-5; D unresolved. The CDR3 is 12 amino acids. V was pared by 3 bases and J by 7 bases, with 9 bases between. Germline assignment: CDR1 SGHVS and CDR2 FQNEAQ. CDR3 loop: CASSLKVGTQYF. Written as DNA, the CDR3 is TGTGCCAGCAGCTTGAAGGTGGGGACCCAGTACTTC.

The CDR3 reads CASSLDRETSGLAKNIQYF. The CDR3 DNA reads TGTGCCAGCAGCTTAGATCGAGAGACTAGCGGATTAGCCAAAAACATTCAGTACTTC. The genes are TRBV11-2 and TRBJ2-4; TRBD2 matches 9 bases. Germline V gene lookup returns CDR1 SGHAT and CDR2 FQNNGV. This CDR3 is 19 amino acids long. With 0 bases clipped from V and 0 bases from J, the junction kept 9 bases outside the gene matches.